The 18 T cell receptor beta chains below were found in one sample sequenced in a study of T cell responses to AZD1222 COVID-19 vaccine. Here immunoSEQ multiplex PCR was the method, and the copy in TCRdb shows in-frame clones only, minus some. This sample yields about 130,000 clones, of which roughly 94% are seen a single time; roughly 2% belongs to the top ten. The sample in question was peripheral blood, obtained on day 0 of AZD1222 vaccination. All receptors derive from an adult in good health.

The CDR3 sequence is CASSLRAPDTGELFF. CDR3 DNA: TGTGCCAGCAGTTTACGGGCTCCAGACACCGGGGAGCTGTTTTTT. This chain links TRBV27 with TRBJ2-2; the D is unclear. The CDR3 sequence is 15 residues long. Germline-derived CDR1 and CDR2 are MNHEY and SMNVEV (reference sequence). V lost 2 bases to trimming and J lost 3 bases, with 10 bases between them.

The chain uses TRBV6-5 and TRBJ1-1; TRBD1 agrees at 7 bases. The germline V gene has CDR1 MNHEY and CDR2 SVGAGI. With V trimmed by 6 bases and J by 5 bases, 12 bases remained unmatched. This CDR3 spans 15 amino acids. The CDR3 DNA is TGTGCCAGCAGGGGGGTGAGGGGGCGTTATACTGAAGCTTTCTTT. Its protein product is CASRGVRGRYTEAFF.

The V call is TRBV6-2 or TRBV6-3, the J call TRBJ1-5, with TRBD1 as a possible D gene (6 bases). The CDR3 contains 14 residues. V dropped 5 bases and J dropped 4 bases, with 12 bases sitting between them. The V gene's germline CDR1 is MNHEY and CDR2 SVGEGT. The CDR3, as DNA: TGTGCCAGCAGTAGACATGGACAGAATCAGCCCCAGCATTTT. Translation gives CASSRHGQNQPQHF.

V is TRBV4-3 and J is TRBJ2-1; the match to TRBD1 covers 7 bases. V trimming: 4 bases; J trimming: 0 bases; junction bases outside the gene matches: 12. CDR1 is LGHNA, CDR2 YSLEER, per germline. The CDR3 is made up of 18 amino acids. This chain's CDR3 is CASSPRTGDLSSYNEQFF. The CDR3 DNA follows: TGCGCCAGCAGCCCTAGGACAGGCGATCTTAGCTCCTACAATGAGCAGTTCTTC.

CDR3 region: CASRLQVLEQFF. The CDR3, as DNA: TGTGCCAGCAGATTACAGGTACTGGAGCAGTTCTTC. The V and J genes are TRBV12-3 or TRBV12-4 and TRBJ2-1; TRBD1 might be the D (5 bases). The CDR3 has 12 residues. Trimming cost V 6 bases and J 10 bases, with 13 bases left between them.

CDR3 nucleotides: TGTGCCAGCTCACCACCGGGTCTGGGGGGAGGCGAGCAGTACTTC. Translation gives CASSPPGLGGGEQYF. V is TRBV18 and J is TRBJ2-7; D possibly corresponds to TRBD2 (6 bases). This CDR3 is built from 15 residues. V was clipped by 0 bases and J by 6 bases, with 15 bases between them. Germline V gives CDR1 KGHSH, CDR2 LQKENI. The full variable domain, with the rest looked up from reference TRBV18 and TRBJ2-7, is NAGVMQNPRHLVRRRGQEARLRCSPMKGHSHVYWYRQLPEEGLKFMVYLQKENIIDESGMPKERFSAEFPKEGPSILRIQQVVRGDSAAYFCASSPPGLGGGEQYFGPGTRLTVT.

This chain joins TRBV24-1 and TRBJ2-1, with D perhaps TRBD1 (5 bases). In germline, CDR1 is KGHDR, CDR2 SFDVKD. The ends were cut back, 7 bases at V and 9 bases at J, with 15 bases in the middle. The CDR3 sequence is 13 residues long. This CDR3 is CATSDPGLAEQFF. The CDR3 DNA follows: TGTGCCACCAGCGACCCAGGGTTGGCTGAGCAGTTCTTC.

The CDR3 DNA follows: TGCAGCGTTGTACTAGCGGGGGGATGGGGCACAGATACGCAGTATTTT. Translating it yields CSVVLAGGWGTDTQYF. The rearrangement joins TRBV29-1 to TRBJ2-3; TRBD2 matches 12 bases. This CDR3 is 16 amino acids long. The germline V gene encodes CDR1 SQVTM and CDR2 ANQGSEA. After removal of 4 bases from V and 1 base from J, the junction contained 6 bases not matched to a gene.

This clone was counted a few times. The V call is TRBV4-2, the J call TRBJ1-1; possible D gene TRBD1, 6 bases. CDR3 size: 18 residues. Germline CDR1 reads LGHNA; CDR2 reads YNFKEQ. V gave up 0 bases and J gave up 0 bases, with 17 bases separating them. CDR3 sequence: CASSQDPAGEGMNTEAFF. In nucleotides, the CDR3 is TGTGCCAGCAGCCAAGATCCGGCAGGGGAGGGAATGAACACTGAAGCTTTCTTT.

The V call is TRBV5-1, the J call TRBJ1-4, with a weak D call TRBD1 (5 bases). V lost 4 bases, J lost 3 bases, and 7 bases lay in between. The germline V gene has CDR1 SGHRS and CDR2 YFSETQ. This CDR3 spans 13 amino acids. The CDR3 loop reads CASSRDSNEKLFF. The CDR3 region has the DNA TGCGCCAGCAGCAGGGACTCTAATGAAAAACTGTTTTTT.

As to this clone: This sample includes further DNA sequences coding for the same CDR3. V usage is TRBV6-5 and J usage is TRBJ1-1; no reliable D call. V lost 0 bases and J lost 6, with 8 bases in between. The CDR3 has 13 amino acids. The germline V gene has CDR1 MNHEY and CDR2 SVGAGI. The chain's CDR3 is CASSYSGRAEAFF. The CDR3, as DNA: TGTGCCAGCAGTTACTCTGGGCGGGCTGAAGCTTTCTTT.

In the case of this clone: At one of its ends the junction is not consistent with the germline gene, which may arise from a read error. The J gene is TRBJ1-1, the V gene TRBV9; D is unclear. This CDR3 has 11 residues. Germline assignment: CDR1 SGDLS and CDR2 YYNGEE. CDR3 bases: TGTGCCAGCAGCGCCCGGACCGAAGTTTTCTTT. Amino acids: CASSARTEVFF.

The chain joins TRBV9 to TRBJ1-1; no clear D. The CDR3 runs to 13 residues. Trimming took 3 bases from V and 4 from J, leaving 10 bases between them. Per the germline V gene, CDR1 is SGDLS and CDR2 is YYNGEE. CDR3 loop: CASSELSGTEAFF. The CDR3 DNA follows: TGTGCCAGCAGCGAGTTGTCGGGCACTGAAGCTTTCTTT.

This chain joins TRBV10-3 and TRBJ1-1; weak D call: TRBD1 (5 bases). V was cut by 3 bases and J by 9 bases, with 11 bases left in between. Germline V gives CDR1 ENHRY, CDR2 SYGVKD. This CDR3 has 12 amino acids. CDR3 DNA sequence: TGTGCCATCAGTGAAGGGGCCCGGAAAGCTTTCTTT. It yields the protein CAISEGARKAFF.

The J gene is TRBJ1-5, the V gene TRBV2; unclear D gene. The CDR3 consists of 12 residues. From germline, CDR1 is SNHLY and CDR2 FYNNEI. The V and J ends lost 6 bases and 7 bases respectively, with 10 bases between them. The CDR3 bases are TGTGCCAGCAGGGCCCCCGGGCAGCCCCAGCATTTT. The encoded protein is CASRAPGQPQHF.

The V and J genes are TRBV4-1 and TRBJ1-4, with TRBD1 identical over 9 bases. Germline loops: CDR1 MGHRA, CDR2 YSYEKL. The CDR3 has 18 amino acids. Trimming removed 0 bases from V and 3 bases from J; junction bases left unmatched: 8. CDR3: CASSQDRTGEMANEKLFF. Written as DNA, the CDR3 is TGCGCCAGCAGCCAAGACAGGACAGGGGAGATGGCTAATGAAAAACTGTTTTTT.

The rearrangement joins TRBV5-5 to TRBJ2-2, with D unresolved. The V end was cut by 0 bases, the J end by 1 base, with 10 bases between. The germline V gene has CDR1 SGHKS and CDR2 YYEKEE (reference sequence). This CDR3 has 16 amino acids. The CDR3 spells CASSLGWFGNTGELFF. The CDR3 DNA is TGTGCCAGCAGCTTGGGTTGGTTCGGGAACACCGGGGAGCTGTTTTTT. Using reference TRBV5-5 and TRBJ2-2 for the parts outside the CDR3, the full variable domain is DAGVTQSPTHLIKTRGQQVTLRCSPISGHKSVSWYQQVLGQGPQFIFQYYEKEERGRGNFPDRFSARQFPNYSSELNVNALLLGDSALYLCASSLGWFGNTGELFFGEGSRLTVL.

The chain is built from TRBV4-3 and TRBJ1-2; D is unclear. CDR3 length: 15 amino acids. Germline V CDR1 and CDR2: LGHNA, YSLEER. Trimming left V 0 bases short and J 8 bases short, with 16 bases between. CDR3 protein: CASSQDQEGFQGYTF. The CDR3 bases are TGCGCCAGCAGCCAAGATCAGGAAGGATTTCAAGGCTACACCTTC.